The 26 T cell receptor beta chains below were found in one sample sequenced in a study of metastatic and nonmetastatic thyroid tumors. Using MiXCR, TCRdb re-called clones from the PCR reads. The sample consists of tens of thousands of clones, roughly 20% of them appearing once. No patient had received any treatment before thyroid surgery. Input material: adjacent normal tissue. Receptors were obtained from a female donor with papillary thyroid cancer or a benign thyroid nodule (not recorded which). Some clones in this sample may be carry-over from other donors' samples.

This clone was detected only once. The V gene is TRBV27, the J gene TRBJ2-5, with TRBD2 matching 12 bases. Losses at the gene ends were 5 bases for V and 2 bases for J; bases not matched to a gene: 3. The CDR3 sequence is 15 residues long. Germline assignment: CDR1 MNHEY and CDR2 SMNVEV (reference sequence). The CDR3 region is CASSLGLAGQETQYF. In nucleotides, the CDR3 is TGTGCCAGCAGTCTCGGACTAGCGGGACAAGAGACCCAGTACTTC.

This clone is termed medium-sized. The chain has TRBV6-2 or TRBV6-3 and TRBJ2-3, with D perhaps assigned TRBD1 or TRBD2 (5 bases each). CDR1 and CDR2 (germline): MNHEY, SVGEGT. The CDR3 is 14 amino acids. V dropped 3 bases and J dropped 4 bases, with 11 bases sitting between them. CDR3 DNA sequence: TGTGCCAGCAGTTATCGGGACCGGGCAGATACGCAGTATTTT. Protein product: CASSYRDRADTQYF.

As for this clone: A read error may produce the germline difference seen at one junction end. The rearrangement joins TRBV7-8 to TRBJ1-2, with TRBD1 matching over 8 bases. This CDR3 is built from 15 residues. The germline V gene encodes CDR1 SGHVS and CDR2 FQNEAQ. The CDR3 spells CASSAWTGLNYGYTF. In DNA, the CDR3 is TGTGCCAGCAGCGCGTGGACAGGGCTAAACTATGGATACACCTTC.

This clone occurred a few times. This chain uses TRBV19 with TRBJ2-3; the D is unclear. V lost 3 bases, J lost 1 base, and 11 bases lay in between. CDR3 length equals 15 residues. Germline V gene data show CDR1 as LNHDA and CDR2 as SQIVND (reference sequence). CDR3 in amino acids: CASSMVFWGTDTQYF. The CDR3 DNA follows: TGTGCCAGTAGTATGGTTTTTTGGGGCACAGATACGCAGTATTTT.

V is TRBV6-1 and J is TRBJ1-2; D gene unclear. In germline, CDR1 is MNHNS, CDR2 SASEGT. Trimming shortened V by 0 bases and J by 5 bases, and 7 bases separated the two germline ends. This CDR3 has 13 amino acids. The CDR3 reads CASSEAGGYGYTF. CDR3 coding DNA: TGTGCCAGCAGTGAAGCGGGTGGTTATGGCTACACCTTC.

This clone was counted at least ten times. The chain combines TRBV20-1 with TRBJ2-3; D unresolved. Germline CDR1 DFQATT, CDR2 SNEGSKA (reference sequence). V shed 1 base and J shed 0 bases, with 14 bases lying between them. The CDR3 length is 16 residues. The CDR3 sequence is CSARAQQRSSTDTQYF. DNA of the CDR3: TGCAGTGCTAGAGCCCAACAGCGATCTAGCACAGATACGCAGTATTTT.

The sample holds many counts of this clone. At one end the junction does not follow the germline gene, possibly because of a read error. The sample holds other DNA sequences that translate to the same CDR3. The CDR3 bases are TGTGCCAGCAGGACAGGGTCAACTAATGAAAAGCTGTTTTTT. Translation gives CASRTGSTNEKLFF. The V and J genes are TRBV6-1 and TRBJ1-4; 7 nucleotides line up with TRBD1. Germline lookup yields CDR1 MNHNS and CDR2 SASEGT. The CDR3 has 14 residues.

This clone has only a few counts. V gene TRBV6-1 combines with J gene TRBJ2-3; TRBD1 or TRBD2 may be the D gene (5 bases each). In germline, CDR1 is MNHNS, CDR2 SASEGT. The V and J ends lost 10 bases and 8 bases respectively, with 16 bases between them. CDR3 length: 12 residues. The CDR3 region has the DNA TGTGCCAACAGGTCCCAAGAGGGTACGCAGTATTTT. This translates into CANRSQEGTQYF.

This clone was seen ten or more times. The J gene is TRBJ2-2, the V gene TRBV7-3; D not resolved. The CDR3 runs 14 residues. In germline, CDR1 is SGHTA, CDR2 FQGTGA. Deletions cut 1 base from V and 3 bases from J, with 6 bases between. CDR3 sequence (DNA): TGTGCCAGCAGCTTAAAAGAGTACACCGGGGAGCTGTTTTTT. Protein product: CASSLKEYTGELFF.

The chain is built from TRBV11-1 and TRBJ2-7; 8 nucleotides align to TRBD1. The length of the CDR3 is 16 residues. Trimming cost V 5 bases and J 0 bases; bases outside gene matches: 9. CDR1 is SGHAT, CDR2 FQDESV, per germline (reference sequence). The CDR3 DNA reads TGTGCCAGCAGCGGTTTTTGGACAGGGAGCTCCTACGAGCAGTACTTC. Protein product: CASSGFWTGSSYEQYF.

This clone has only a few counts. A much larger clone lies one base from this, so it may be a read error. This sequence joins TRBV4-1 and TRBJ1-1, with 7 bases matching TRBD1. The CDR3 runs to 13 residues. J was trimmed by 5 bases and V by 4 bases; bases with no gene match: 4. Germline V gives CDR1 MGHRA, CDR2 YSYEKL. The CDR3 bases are TGCGCCAGCAGCCGAGCAGGGGGAACTGAAGCTTTCTTT. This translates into CASSRAGGTEAFF.

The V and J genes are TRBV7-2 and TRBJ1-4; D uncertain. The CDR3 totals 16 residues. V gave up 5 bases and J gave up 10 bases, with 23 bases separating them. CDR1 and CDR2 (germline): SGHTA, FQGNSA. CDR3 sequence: CASSPRPALYKAKLFF. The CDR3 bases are TGTGCCAGCAGCCCCAGACCGGCTCTATATAAGGCAAAACTGTTTTTT.

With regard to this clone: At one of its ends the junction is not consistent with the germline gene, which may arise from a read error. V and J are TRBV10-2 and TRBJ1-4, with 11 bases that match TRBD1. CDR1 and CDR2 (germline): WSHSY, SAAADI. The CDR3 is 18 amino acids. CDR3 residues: CAGSEWWTGGLANEELFF. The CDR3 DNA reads TGCGCCGGCAGTGAGTGGTGGACAGGGGGCTTGGCTAATGAAGAACTGTTTTTT.

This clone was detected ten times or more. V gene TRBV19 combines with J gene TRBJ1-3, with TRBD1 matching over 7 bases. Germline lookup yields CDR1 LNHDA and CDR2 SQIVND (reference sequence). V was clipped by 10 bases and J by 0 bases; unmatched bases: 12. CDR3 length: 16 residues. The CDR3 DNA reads TGTGCCACCTTAGGCCCGACAGGGAGCTCTGGAAACACCATATATTTT. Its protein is CATLGPTGSSGNTIYF.

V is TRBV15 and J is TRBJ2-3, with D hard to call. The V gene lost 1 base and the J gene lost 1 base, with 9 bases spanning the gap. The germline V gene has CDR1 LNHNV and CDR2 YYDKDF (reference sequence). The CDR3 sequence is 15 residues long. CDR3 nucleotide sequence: TGTGCCACCAGCAGAGTTGACACTGGCACAGATACGCAGTATTTT. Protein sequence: CATSRVDTGTDTQYF.

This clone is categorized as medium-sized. The CDR3 region has the DNA TGCAGTGCTACCCCCGGGACAGAATACGAGCAGTACTTC. Amino acids: CSATPGTEYEQYF. The V gene is TRBV20-1, the J gene TRBJ2-7, with 7 bases that match TRBD1. The germline V gene encodes CDR1 DFQATT and CDR2 SNEGSKA (reference sequence). V was clipped by 4 bases and J by 4 bases; unmatched bases: 7. The CDR3 consists of 13 residues.

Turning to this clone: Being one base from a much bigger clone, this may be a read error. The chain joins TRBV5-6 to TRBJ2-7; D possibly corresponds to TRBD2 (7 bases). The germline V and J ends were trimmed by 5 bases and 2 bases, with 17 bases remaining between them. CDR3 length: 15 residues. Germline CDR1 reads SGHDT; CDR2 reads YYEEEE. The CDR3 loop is CASRVAGEGPYEQYF. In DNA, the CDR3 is TGTGCCAGCAGGGTGGCAGGGGAGGGCCCCTACGAGCAGTACTTC.

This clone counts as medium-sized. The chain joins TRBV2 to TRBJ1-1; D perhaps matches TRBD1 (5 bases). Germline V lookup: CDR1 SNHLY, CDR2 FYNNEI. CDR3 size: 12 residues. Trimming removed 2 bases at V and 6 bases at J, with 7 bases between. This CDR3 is CASSEWGAEAFF. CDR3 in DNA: TGTGCCAGCAGTGAATGGGGCGCTGAAGCTTTCTTT.

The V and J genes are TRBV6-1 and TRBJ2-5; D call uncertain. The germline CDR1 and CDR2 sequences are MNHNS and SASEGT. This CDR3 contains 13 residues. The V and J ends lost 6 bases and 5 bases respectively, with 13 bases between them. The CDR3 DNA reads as TGTGCCAGCAGGTGTACGGTCCTGGAGACCCAGTACTTC. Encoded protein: CASRCTVLETQYF.

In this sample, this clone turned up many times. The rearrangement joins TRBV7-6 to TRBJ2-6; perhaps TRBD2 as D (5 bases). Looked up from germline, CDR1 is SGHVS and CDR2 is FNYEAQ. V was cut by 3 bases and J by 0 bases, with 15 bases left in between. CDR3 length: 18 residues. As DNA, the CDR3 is TGTGCCAGCAGCTTTAGTTCCCGGGGTTCCTCTGGGGCCAACGTCCTGACTTTC. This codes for CASSFSSRGSSGANVLTF.

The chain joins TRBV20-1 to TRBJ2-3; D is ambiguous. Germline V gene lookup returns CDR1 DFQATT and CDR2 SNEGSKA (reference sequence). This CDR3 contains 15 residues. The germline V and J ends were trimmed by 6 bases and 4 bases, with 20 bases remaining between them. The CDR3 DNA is TGCAGTGCGAATCCACCGTTGGGGAAGGCAGATACGCAGTATTTT. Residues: CSANPPLGKADTQYF.

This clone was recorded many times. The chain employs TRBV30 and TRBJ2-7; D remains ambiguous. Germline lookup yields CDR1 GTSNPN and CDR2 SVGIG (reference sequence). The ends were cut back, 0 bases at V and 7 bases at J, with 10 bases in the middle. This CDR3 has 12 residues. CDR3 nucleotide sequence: TGTGCCTGGAGTGTTCAGGTTCGGGAGCAGTACTTC. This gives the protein CAWSVQVREQYF. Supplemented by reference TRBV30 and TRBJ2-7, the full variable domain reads SQTIHQWPATLVQPVGSPLSLECTVEGTSNPNLYWYRQAAGRGLQLLFYSVGIGQISSEVPQNLSASRPQDRQFILSSKKLLLSDSGFYLCAWSVQVREQYFGPGTRLTVT.

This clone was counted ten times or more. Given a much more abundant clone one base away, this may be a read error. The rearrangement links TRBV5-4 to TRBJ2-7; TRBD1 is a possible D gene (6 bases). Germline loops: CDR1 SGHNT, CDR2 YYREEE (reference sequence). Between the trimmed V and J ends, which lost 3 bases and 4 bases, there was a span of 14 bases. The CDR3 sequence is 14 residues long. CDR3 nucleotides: TGTGCCAGCAGCTCCTCGGGACACCAATACGAGCAGTACTTC. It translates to CASSSSGHQYEQYF.

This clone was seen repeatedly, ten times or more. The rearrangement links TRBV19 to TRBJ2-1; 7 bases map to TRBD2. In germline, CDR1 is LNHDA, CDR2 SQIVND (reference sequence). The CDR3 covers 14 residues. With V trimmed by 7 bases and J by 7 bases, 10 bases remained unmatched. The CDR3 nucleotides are TGTGCCAGTAAGGTGGCGCGGGAGAATAATGAGCAGTTCTTC. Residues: CASKVARENNEQFF.

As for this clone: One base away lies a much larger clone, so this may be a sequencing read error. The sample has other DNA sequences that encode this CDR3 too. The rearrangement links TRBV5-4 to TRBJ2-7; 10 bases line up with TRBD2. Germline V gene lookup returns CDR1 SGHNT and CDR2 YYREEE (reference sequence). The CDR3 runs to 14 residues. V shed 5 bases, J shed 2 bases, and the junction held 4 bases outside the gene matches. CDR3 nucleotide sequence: TGTGCCAGCAGTTCTAGCGGGGGAACCTACGAGCAGTACTTC. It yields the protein CASSSSGGTYEQYF.

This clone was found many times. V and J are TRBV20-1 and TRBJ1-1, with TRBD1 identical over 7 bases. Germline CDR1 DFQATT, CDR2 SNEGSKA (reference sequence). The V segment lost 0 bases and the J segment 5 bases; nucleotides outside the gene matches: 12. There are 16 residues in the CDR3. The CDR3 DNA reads TGCAGTGCTAGAGATATATTAGGGGGCGAGTGGACTGAAGCTTTCTTT. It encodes CSARDILGGEWTEAFF.